Below, one T cell receptor beta chain is given with its context. Germline CDR1 LNHNV, CDR2 YYDKDF (reference sequence). The CDR3 extends over 12 amino acids. V lost 1 base and J lost 5, with 5 bases in between. This sample is part of a study of T cell repertoires in cytomegalovirus infection. A single record per CDR3 protein comes from TCRdb applying MiXCR to the reads. The sample carries hundreds of thousands of distinct CDR3 sequences, 9% to 9.5% recorded once. The J gene is TRBJ2-5, the V gene TRBV15; no firm D call. The sequenced sample was PBMCs. The receptor was isolated from a human donor in good health (CMV status not recorded). Some clones in this sample may be carry-over from other donors' samples. CDR3 sequence reads: CATSRVAETQYF. In DNA, the CDR3 is TGTGCCACCAGCAGAGTCGCGGAGACCCAGTACTTC.